What follows are 7 T cell receptor beta chains derived from one specimen sequenced in a study of T cell changes during pregnancy in multiple sclerosis. Some clones are missing from TCRdb's copy, which holds only in-frame ones; the method was immunoSEQ multiplex PCR. The table shows 80,000 to 100,000 clones, with 91% occurring only once. The material was peripheral blood, obtained after pregnancy. The origin of the receptors is a female donor in good health, enrolled as a control in a pregnancy study.

CDR3 loop: CASSYGSVLYEQYF. CDR3 nucleotide sequence: TGTGCCAGCAGTTACGGCAGCGTCCTCTACGAGCAGTACTTC. The rearrangement uses TRBV6-5 and TRBJ2-7; D is unresolved. This CDR3 spans 14 amino acids. Germline V gene data show CDR1 as MNHEY and CDR2 as SVGAGI. V lost 2 bases, J lost 3 bases, and 11 bases lay in between.

V is TRBV19 and J is TRBJ1-2; 7 bases align to TRBD1. Germline assignment: CDR1 LNHDA and CDR2 SQIVND (reference sequence). The length of the CDR3 is 14 residues. Trimming at V came to 5 bases and at J to 4 bases, leaving 7 bases not matched to a gene. This CDR3 reads CASSATDRSYGYTF. For the CDR3, the DNA is TGTGCCAGTAGTGCAACGGACAGGTCCTATGGCTACACCTTC.

The chain joins TRBV2 to TRBJ2-1, with 11 nucleotides matching TRBD2. Trimming at V came to 6 bases and at J to 10 bases, leaving 5 bases not matched to a gene. This CDR3 has 13 residues. Germline CDR1 is SNHLY and CDR2 is FYNNEI. DNA for the CDR3: TGTGCCAGCAGCCTAGCGGGGGGCGGGGAGCAGTTCTTC. As protein: CASSLAGGGEQFF.

V gene TRBV2 combines with J gene TRBJ1-5; 9 bases match TRBD1. J gave up 6 bases and V 6 bases, and 15 bases lay outside the gene matches. The CDR3 runs 17 residues. Germline loops: CDR1 SNHLY, CDR2 FYNNEI. This CDR3 reads CASRAGTGIMRGQPQHF. CDR3 nucleotides: TGTGCCAGCAGGGCCGGGACAGGGATCATGAGGGGTCAGCCCCAGCATTTT.

The chain links TRBV19 to TRBJ2-3; 8 bases are a match to TRBD2. The trim removed 6 bases at V and 7 bases at J, leaving 9 bases unmatched. The CDR3 has 14 amino acids. The germline CDR1 and CDR2 sequences are LNHDA and SQIVND (reference sequence). The CDR3 protein is CASRAGGSGYTQYF. CDR3 in DNA: TGTGCCAGTAGGGCGGGGGGCTCCGGTTATACGCAGTATTTT.

The V call is TRBV6-6, the J call TRBJ2-7; D might be TRBD2 (5 bases). The CDR3 totals 13 residues. Germline-derived CDR1 and CDR2 are MNHNY and SVGAGI (reference sequence). V was trimmed by 0 bases and J by 9 bases, leaving 12 bases between them. CDR3: CASSYSSSGGQYF. The CDR3 nucleotides are TGTGCCAGCAGTTACTCGAGTTCTGGAGGGCAGTACTTC.

The CDR3 DNA sequence: TGTGCCAGCAGCTGGGACAGGGGACCCTCCCCCTATGGCTACACCTTC. Its protein product is CASSWDRGPSPYGYTF. The V and J genes are TRBV5-4 and TRBJ1-2, with TRBD1 identical over 10 bases. Germline-derived CDR1 and CDR2 are SGHNT and YYREEE (reference sequence). This CDR3 is built from 16 residues. V lost 3 bases to trimming and J lost 4 bases; unmatched junction nucleotides: 9.